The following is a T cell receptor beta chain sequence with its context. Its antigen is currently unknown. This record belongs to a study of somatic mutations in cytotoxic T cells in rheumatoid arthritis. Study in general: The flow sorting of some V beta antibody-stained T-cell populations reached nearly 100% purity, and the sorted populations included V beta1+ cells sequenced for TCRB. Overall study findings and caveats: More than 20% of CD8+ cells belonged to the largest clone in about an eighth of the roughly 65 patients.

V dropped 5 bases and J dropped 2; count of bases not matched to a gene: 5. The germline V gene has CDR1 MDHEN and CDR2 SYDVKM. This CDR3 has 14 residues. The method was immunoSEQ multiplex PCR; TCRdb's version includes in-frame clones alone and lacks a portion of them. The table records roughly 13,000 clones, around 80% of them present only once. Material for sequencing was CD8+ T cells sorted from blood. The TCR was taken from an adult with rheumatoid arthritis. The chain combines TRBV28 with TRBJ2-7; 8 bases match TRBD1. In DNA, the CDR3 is TGTGCCAGCAGTCGGGACAGGAACCCCTACGAGCAGTACTTC. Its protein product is CASSRDRNPYEQYF.